A single sample is the source of the 4 T cell receptor beta chains below, sequenced in a study of human T cells and chemical hapten exposure. The time point is: pre-sensitization, week 0. Treatment: therapeutic diphenylcyclopropenone sensitization with weekly scalp DPC. Each CDR3 protein gets one entry after TCRdb re-called the RACE reads with MiXCR. In the table there are tens of thousands of distinct CDR3 sequences, around 12% of which are singletons. Sequencing was performed on whole blood, taken in connection with sensitization to the hapten diphenylcyclopropenone (DPC). Receptors were obtained from a woman under 40 with alopecia areata. Some clones in this sample may be carry-over from other donors' samples.

The rearrangement uses TRBV12-3 or TRBV12-4 and TRBJ2-2; D may match TRBD1 or TRBD2 (5 bases each). V was shortened by 6 bases and J by 4 bases, with 9 bases between the two germline ends. The CDR3 is 13 amino acids. The CDR3 DNA sequence: TGTGCCAGCAGGGGACGGGTCACCGGGGAGCTGTTTTTT. It encodes CASRGRVTGELFF.

In this sample, this clonotype turned up many times. The chain recombines TRBV11-3 with TRBJ1-5; 7 bases agree with TRBD1. Germline values: CDR1 SGHNT, CDR2 YENEEA. The CDR3 has 18 amino acids. Trimming removed 1 base from V and 1 base from J; junction bases left unmatched: 10. The CDR3 sequence: CASSLAPWDRLSNQPQHF. Written as DNA, the CDR3 is TGTGCCAGCAGCTTAGCCCCTTGGGACAGACTAAGCAATCAGCCCCAGCATTTT.

The sample holds many counts of this clonotype. The gene calls are TRBV4-1 and TRBJ2-2; 8 bases are a match to TRBD2. Germline V CDR1 and CDR2: MGHRA, YSYEKL. The CDR3 is 15 residues long. The junction had 5 bases not matched to a gene; V was cut back by 5 bases and J by 3 bases. The CDR3 loop reads CASSRTSGYTGELFF. In DNA form, the CDR3 reads TGCGCCAGCAGCAGAACTAGCGGATACACCGGGGAGCTGTTTTTT.

There are many counts of this clonotype. V and J are TRBV3-1 and TRBJ2-4; D is undetermined. This CDR3 has 16 amino acids. Germline CDR1 LGHDT, CDR2 YNNKEL (reference sequence). Trimming left V 4 bases short and J 0 bases short, with 13 bases between. The CDR3 loop is CASSLTFELAKNIQYF. In nucleotides, the CDR3 is TGTGCCAGCAGCCTCACATTCGAGCTAGCCAAAAACATTCAGTACTTC.